The rows below give T cell receptor beta chains drawn from one sample of a study of chronic HIV infection and antiretroviral therapy. TCRdb redid the calling of the 5' RACE reads with MiXCR, one entry per CDR3 protein. The data hold under 55,000 distinct CDR3 sequences, with 19% observed a single time. The sequencing input was peripheral blood. The receptor set was obtained from an adult who had HIV and had not received antiretroviral therapy, or was an uninfected healthy control (not recorded which). Both conserved end residues are part of each CDR3.

J: TRBJ2-7
V: TRBV20-1
CDR3: CSASSWTSPYEQYF

J: TRBJ1-5
V: TRBV21-1
CDR3: CASSNTRDSNQPQHF

J: TRBJ2-7
V: TRBV20-1
CDR3: CSATDNYEQYF

J: TRBJ1-5
V: TRBV27
CDR3: CASSQTAGPQHF

J: TRBJ1-1
V: TRBV5-6
CDR3: CASVGLGQGGMNTEAFF

J: TRBJ2-6
V: TRBV28
CDR3: CASTTFSGANVLTF

J: TRBJ1-2
V: TRBV5-1
CDR3: CASSLASDSNGYTF

J: TRBJ1-1
V: TRBV29-1
CDR3: CSVEGEGGTVNTEAFF

J: TRBJ2-3
V: TRBV4-1
CDR3: CASSQVGRELYADTQYF

J: TRBJ2-7
V: TRBV27
CDR3: CASSSEAAPTGMTYEQYF

J: TRBJ2-3
V: TRBV21-1
CDR3: CASSKVEVKPWYF

J: TRBJ1-2
V: TRBV4-1
CDR3: CASSQDRLWGGTGLNYGYTF

J: TRBJ1-3
V: TRBV4-1
CDR3: CASSQPDREANTIYF

J: TRBJ1-6
V: TRBV10-3
CDR3: CAISDGQHSPLHF

J: TRBJ1-1
V: TRBV28
CDR3: CASSLQGLNTEAFF

J: TRBJ1-2
V: TRBV28
CDR3: CATWTGGQLEGYTF

J: TRBJ2-5
V: TRBV6-6
CDR3: CASRGSGGEETQYF

J: TRBJ1-5
V: TRBV2
CDR3: CASRFRVDQPQHF

J: TRBJ2-3
V: TRBV20-1
CDR3: CSARLGGGSTDTQYF

J: TRBJ2-3
V: TRBV6-6
CDR3: CASSYRTSTDTQYF

J: TRBJ1-1
V: TRBV29-1
CDR3: CSVEEAPGTEAFF

J: TRBJ1-2
V: TRBV10-3
CDR3: CAISPTDTQLNYGYTF

J: TRBJ1-1
V: TRBV7-8
CDR3: CASRSNTEAFF

J: TRBJ1-1
V: TRBV7-9
CDR3: CASSSSGTRMNTEAFF

J: TRBJ2-5
V: TRBV24-1
CDR3: CATSDPRTPEGTQYF

J: TRBJ2-1
V: TRBV10-1
CDR3: CATSPHNNEQFF

J: TRBJ2-7
V: TRBV5-1
CDR3: CASSRQGDSYEQYF

J: TRBJ1-6
V: TRBV29-1
CDR3: CSVDTGDNSPLHF

J: TRBJ2-1
V: TRBV28
CDR3: CASSSDYEQFF

J: TRBJ1-1
V: TRBV20-1
CDR3: CSARAVDTDTEAFF

J: TRBJ1-2
V: TRBV12-3/TRBV12-4
CDR3: CASSTTGQENYGYTF